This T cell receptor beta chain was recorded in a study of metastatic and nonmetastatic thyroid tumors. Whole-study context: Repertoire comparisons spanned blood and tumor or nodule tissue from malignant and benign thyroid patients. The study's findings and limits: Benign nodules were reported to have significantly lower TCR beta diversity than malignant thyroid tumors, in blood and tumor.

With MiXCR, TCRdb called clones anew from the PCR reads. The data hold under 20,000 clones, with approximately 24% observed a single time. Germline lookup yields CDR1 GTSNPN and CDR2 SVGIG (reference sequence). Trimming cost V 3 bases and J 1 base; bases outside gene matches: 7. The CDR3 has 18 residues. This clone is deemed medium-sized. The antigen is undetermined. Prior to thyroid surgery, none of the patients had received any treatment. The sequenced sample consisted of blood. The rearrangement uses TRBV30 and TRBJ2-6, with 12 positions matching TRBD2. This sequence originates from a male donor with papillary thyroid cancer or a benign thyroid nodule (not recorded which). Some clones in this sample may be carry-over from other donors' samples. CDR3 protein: CAWRTSGSPGSGANVLTF. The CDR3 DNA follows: TGTGCCTGGAGGACTAGCGGGAGCCCAGGATCTGGGGCCAACGTCCTGACTTTC.